Only one count was recorded for the clone carrying this TCR beta chain. This specimen belongs to a study of blood T cell repertoires in COVID-19. For the study at large: Researchers got acute and convalescent COVID-19 samples from the United States, Italy and Spain. T cells, B-cell-depleted T cells, or PBMCs provided the cDNA or gDNA that served as material.

Per the original data handling: Estimates of nucleated cell counts were drawn from the amplification of reference gene primers. Sequenced by immunoSEQ multiplex PCR; TCRdb stores in-frame clones only, minus some. That table furnishes V, J and clone size, whereas the DNA furnished D and trimming. The sample consists of about 260,000 clones, around nine tenths of them appearing once. CDR3 length: 15 amino acids. Per germline, CDR1 KGHSH and CDR2 LQKENI. Between the trimmed V and J ends, which lost 3 bases and 3 bases, there was a span of 13 bases. The chain joins TRBV18 to TRBJ2-3; D might be TRBD1 (6 bases). The material sequenced was peripheral blood. The source of this sequence is a man aged 35-49 years who had recovered from COVID-19. Here the CDR3 reads CASSPRGSWTDTQYF. In DNA, the CDR3 is TGTGCCAGCTCACCGAGGGGGAGCTGGACAGATACGCAGTATTTT.